These 16 T cell receptor beta chains were sequenced from one sample in a study of blood T cell repertoires in COVID-19. Assay: immunoSEQ multiplex PCR; the TCRdb copy retains only in-frame clones and omits some. The sample has tens of thousands of clones, 80% to 90% seen once; the top ten hold approximately 13%. Sequenced: peripheral blood. The receptors derive from a human donor in a cohort sampled during active COVID-19. The donor label of this sample is uncertain.

The chain couples TRBV24-1 to TRBJ1-2; D uncertain. Germline values: CDR1 KGHDR, CDR2 SFDVKD. The CDR3 totals 16 residues. Trimming left V 5 bases short and J 4 bases short, with 19 bases between. CDR3 DNA sequence: TGTGCCACCAGTGCCGGAGGGAACCCAACCTCCTATGGCTACACCTTC. Protein sequence: CATSAGGNPTSYGYTF.

The V gene is TRBV9, the J gene TRBJ2-2, with TRBD2 matching over 8 bases. The V and J ends lost 4 bases and 2 bases, in that order; junction bases with no gene match: 4. CDR3 length: 15 amino acids. From germline, CDR1 is SGDLS and CDR2 YYNGEE. CDR3 residues: CASSLSGGNTGELFF. DNA of the CDR3: TGTGCCAGCAGCCTAAGCGGGGGTAACACCGGGGAGCTGTTTTTT.

J is TRBJ2-7 and V is TRBV5-1; 12 bases line up with TRBD2. The ends lost 7 bases at V and 7 bases at J; junction bases unmatched: 15. Germline lookup yields CDR1 SGHRS and CDR2 YFSETQ. CDR3 length equals 16 residues. The CDR3 nucleotides read TGCGCCAGCCGACCGGGACTAGCGGGCGAGCTGGGGGAGCAGTACTTC. Its translation is CASRPGLAGELGEQYF.

The rearrangement links TRBV2 to TRBJ1-5; 11 nucleotides match TRBD1. Germline lookup yields CDR1 SNHLY and CDR2 FYNNEI. The CDR3 is made up of 16 amino acids. The ends lost 2 bases at V and 4 bases at J; junction bases unmatched: 4. The CDR3 region is CASSESGQGANQPQHF. As DNA, the CDR3 is TGTGCCAGCAGTGAATCCGGACAGGGGGCGAATCAGCCCCAGCATTTT.

This chain joins TRBV15 and TRBJ2-3; D is unresolved. V dropped 2 bases and J dropped 6 bases, with 12 bases sitting between them. This CDR3 has 14 residues. CDR1 and CDR2 from the germline V gene are LNHNV and YYDKDF (reference sequence). CDR3 loop: CATSRLVETDTQYF. For the CDR3, the DNA is TGTGCCACCAGCAGACTAGTGGAAACGGATACGCAGTATTTT.

This clone was seen only a few times. V and J are TRBV13 and TRBJ1-1, with a weak D call TRBD1 (6 bases). The germline V gene encodes CDR1 PRHDT and CDR2 FYEKMQ (reference sequence). The ends were cut back, 4 bases at V and 7 bases at J, with 13 bases in the middle. The CDR3 is 13 residues long. CDR3 nucleotides: TGTGCCAGCAGCTCCAGGGGTGCAGGTGAAGCTTTCTTT. This encodes CASSSRGAGEAFF.

CDR3 nucleotides: TGCGCCAGCAGCCAAGTACTTCTAGGACAGGTGATTTCTAGCTCCTACAATGAGCAGTTCTTC. Translated: CASSQVLLGQVISSSYNEQFF. The rearrangement joins TRBV4-1 to TRBJ2-1; 7 bases line up with TRBD1. This CDR3 has 21 residues. Trimming cost V 1 base and J 0 bases; bases outside gene matches: 18. Germline values: CDR1 MGHRA, CDR2 YSYEKL.

The chain combines TRBV25-1 with TRBJ2-2, with D maybe TRBD1 (6 bases). Trimming cost V 5 bases and J 6 bases, with 16 bases left between them. The CDR3 length is 15 residues. The germline gives CDR1 MGHDK, CDR2 SYGVNS. CDR3 region: CASSKGQGLAGELFF. The DNA of the CDR3 is TGTGCCAGCAGTAAGGGACAAGGGCTAGCCGGGGAGCTGTTTTTT.

The gene calls are TRBV30 and TRBJ2-2, with D possibly TRBD1 on 6 matching bases. CDR1 is GTSNPN, CDR2 SVGIG, per germline (reference sequence). V lost 3 bases, J lost 5 bases, and 16 bases lay in between. The CDR3 is made up of 15 amino acids. CDR3 DNA sequence: TGTGCCTGGAGGGGCAGGGGTACCTCAACCGGGGAGCTGTTTTTT. It yields the protein CAWRGRGTSTGELFF.

The gene calls are TRBV5-1 and TRBJ1-1; a possible D gene is TRBD1 (5 bases). CDR3 length: 13 amino acids. The V end lost 4 bases, the J end lost 5 bases, and 12 bases lay between the germline ends. The germline CDR1 and CDR2 sequences are SGHRS and YFSETQ. The CDR3 DNA reads TGCGCCAGCAGCAGCGCTCAGGGTACTGAAGCTTTCTTT. It encodes CASSSAQGTEAFF.

This chain links TRBV7-9 with TRBJ2-7, with TRBD1 identical over 11 bases. The CDR3 totals 17 residues. The V segment lost 5 bases and the J segment 2 bases; nucleotides outside the gene matches: 11. Germline assignment: CDR1 SEHNR and CDR2 FQNEAQ (reference sequence). CDR3 loop: CASSVAWDRGTTYEQYF. The CDR3 nucleotides read TGTGCCAGCAGCGTTGCATGGGACAGGGGGACCACCTACGAGCAGTACTTC.

This CDR3 is CASSLEGQGAFSYTF. DNA of the CDR3: TGTGCCAGCAGCTTAGAGGGACAGGGGGCTTTTAGCTACACCTTC. The chain uses TRBV7-2 and TRBJ1-2; TRBD1 matches at 12 bases. CDR1 and CDR2 from the germline V gene are SGHTA and FQGNSA. J lost 9 bases, V lost 1 base, and 6 bases had no gene match. The CDR3 is 15 residues long.

On this clone itself: A read error may account for a junction end that differs from germline. The rearrangement uses TRBV9 and TRBJ2-7; D is unresolved. Germline CDR1 reads SGDLS; CDR2 reads YYNGEE. The CDR3 has 9 amino acids. The CDR3 region is CATRYGQYF. The DNA for the CDR3 is TGTGCCACCCGTTACGGGCAGTACTTC. The entire variable domain, with the rest obtained from reference TRBV9 and TRBJ2-7, is as follows: DSGVTQTPKHLITATGQRVTLRCSPRSGDLSVYWYQQSLDQGLQFLIQYYNGEERAKGNILERFSAQQFPDLHSELNLSSLELGDSALYFCATRYGQYFGPGTRLTVT.

V usage is TRBV6-6 and J usage is TRBJ2-1; the D is unclear. V lost 2 bases and J 4 bases, leaving 6 bases between the germline ends. Germline V lookup: CDR1 MNHNY, CDR2 SVGAGI (reference sequence). The CDR3 totals 13 residues. The CDR3 coding sequence is TGTGCCAGCAGTTACGAACTTTACAATGAGCAGTTCTTC. Protein sequence: CASSYELYNEQFF.

The chain is built from TRBV7-2 and TRBJ1-1; the D gene is possibly TRBD1 (5 bases). Germline values: CDR1 SGHTA, CDR2 FQGNSA. This CDR3 is 15 amino acids long. V was cut by 0 bases and J by 5 bases, with 13 bases left in between. CDR3 DNA: TGTGCCAGCAGCTTAGCTCCAGGGCGGGATACTGAAGCTTTCTTT. Protein product: CASSLAPGRDTEAFF.

The V and J genes are TRBV28 and TRBJ1-5, with D possibly being TRBD1 (6 bases). Germline V gene sequence: CDR1 MDHEN, CDR2 SYDVKM. This CDR3 comprises 14 residues. V was trimmed by 5 bases and J by 5 bases, leaving 13 bases between them. DNA of the CDR3: TGTGCCAGCAGTAGCAGGGGTAGGGATCAGCCCCAGCATTTT. This encodes CASSSRGRDQPQHF.